This passage covers 6 T cell receptor beta chains from one sample sequenced in a study of a mutant IDH1 vaccine in newly diagnosed glioma. Their recognized antigens are unknown. Sequenced by immunoSEQ multiplex PCR; TCRdb stores in-frame clones only, minus some. The profile shows 35,000 to 50,000 clones, 80% to 95% of them singletons. Noted time point: week 35, safety follow-up. Topical imiquimod was applied with each vaccine dose, which held 300 ug of mutant IDH1 20-mer peptide. The sample consisted of PBMCs, taken from a glioma patient whose treatment included an IDH1 peptide vaccine. The receptors derive from a man between 50 and 59 years old with glioma.

The chain links TRBV2 to TRBJ1-2; D is uncertain. CDR1 SNHLY and CDR2 FYNNEI come from the germline V gene. Trimming left V 9 bases short and J 8 bases short, with 19 bases between. CDR3 length: 13 amino acids. The CDR3 is CASEKKRAGGYTF. CDR3 in DNA: TGTGCCAGTGAAAAAAAACGAGCAGGAGGCTACACCTTC. Full variable domain (missing parts from reference TRBV2 and TRBJ1-2): EPEVTQTPSHQVTQMGQEVILRCVPISNHLYFYWYRQILGQKVEFLVSFYNNEISEKSEIFDDQFSVERPDGSNFTLKIRSTKLEDSAMYFCASEKKRAGGYTFGSGTRLTVV.

DNA for the CDR3: TGTGCCAGCAGCCGGGGACAGGGCGGCGGCTACACCTTC. As protein: CASSRGQGGGYTF. V usage is TRBV4-2 and J usage is TRBJ1-2; 9 nucleotides line up with TRBD1. The CDR3 has 13 residues. The V segment lost 4 bases and the J segment 8 bases; nucleotides outside the gene matches: 5. Germline V gene sequence: CDR1 LGHNA, CDR2 YNFKEQ.

The chain links TRBV10-3 to TRBJ2-2; D possibly uses TRBD1 or TRBD2 (6 bases each). The CDR3 length is 16 residues. CDR1 and CDR2 from the germline V gene are ENHRY and SYGVKD. The ends were cut back, 6 bases at V and 2 bases at J, with 16 bases in the middle. The CDR3 region has the DNA TGTGCCATCAGCCCCCTTGAGGGGGGCAACACCGGGGAGCTGTTTTTT. This gives the protein CAISPLEGGNTGELFF.

The J gene is TRBJ2-7, the V gene TRBV6-7, with TRBD1 identical over 7 bases. TRBV6-7 is known as an ORF, though its function is uncertain. This CDR3 comprises 16 residues. The V gene end was trimmed by 0 bases and the J gene end by 5 bases; junction bases not matched to a gene: 10. CDR3 DNA sequence: TGTGCCAGCAGTTACTCGGGCCAAGGACAGGTCCACGAGCAGTACTTC. This translates into CASSYSGQGQVHEQYF.

This chain joins TRBV28 and TRBJ1-1, with no clear D. V lost 6 bases, J lost 8 bases, and 13 bases lay in between. The V gene's germline CDR1 is MDHEN and CDR2 SYDVKM. The CDR3 totals 12 residues. Written as DNA, the CDR3 is TGTGCCAGCAGCCCTGTATTTGAGGAAGCTTTCTTT. This codes for CASSPVFEEAFF.

The rearrangement links TRBV9 to TRBJ2-6; tentatively, D is TRBD1 (5 bases). The CDR3 sequence is 17 residues long. V lost 3 bases, J lost 2 bases, and 15 bases lay in between. Germline-derived CDR1 and CDR2 are SGDLS and YYNGEE. As DNA, the CDR3 is TGTGCCAGCAGCGCGTCACCCAGGGCGGCTGGGGCCAACGTCCTGACTTTC. This translates into CASSASPRAAGANVLTF.